This paragraph reports one TCR beta chain. No cognate antigen has been identified for it. Base qualities are missing; no much larger clone stands one base away. This sample includes further DNA sequences coding for the same CDR3. Interpreted using the paper, the time point label stands for: baseline before first vaccination. The vaccinee samples were drawn from two UK trials, COV001 and COV002, one of which was a single-blind randomized controlled phase 2/3 trial testing AZD1222 (ChAdOx1 nCoV-19) in healthy adults. For TCRbeta chain sequencing, PBMC samples from trial participants were taken at day 0 and at day 28 after the second dose. This sample is drawn from a study of T cell responses to AZD1222 COVID-19 vaccine (dated by TCRdb to about 2021). In terms of the full investigation: Because spike-specific TCR depth and breadth did not differ between the two schedules, AZD1222 recipients who got a second dose at roughly 4 weeks were pooled with those who got a second dose at roughly 12 weeks. A total of 233 trial participants underwent TCR sequencing, of whom 207 received two doses of AZD1222 and about 25 received two doses of the MenACWY control vaccine. Trial participants were enrolled into age subgroups of 18-55, 56-69 and 70-plus years, which contained about 150, 27 and 61 TCR-sequenced participants, respectively.

The CDR3 regions of human TCRbeta chains were analyzed by immunosequencing. In the authors' own workflow: Repertoire TCRs were checked for matches against a reference library of SARS-CoV-2-specific TCRs that had been generated using the MIRA antigen-specificity platform. Breadth meant the fraction of unique TCRs that were SARS-CoV-2-associated, whereas depth meant the fraction of total T cells that were SARS-CoV-2-associated. Using the MIRA data, every spike-specific TCR was mapped to the spike region that the TCR reacted to and assigned to either a CD4 or a CD8 class. Log10-transformed breadth and depth values were compared by one-way ANOVA with Sidak's multiple comparisons tests. The clones in this table, taken by TCRdb from immuneACCESS, are in-frame only. Not every clone is retained; where verified, under half of the shortfall comes from an unresolved V gene, and the cause of the rest is unknown. V and J calls and clone size are those listed in that table; D and trimming were worked out from the DNA. The sample table contains 80,000 to 90,000 clones; only one count was recorded for around nine tenths of them. Of the sample, 2.2% falls within the top ten clones.

The study at large found these results: Participants were mostly white British and included more females than males, and it was suggested by the authors that clonal diversity may have been underestimated. Spike-specific TCR breadth and depth rose significantly after two AZD1222 doses compared with day 0 and with MenACWY recipients. The 56-69-year group was small, and its depth increase did not reach significance, likely because of low power. Epitopes outside the regions mutated in the B.1.351 and B.1.1.7 variants were reportedly recognized by nearly half of the unique spike-specific TCRs. The vaccine-associated CD4 TCRs covered the entire spike protein, and the dominant responses fell in regions 160-218 and 743-854. Conclusions about previously exposed vaccinees were limited because only six AZD1222 recipients were SARS-CoV-2 seropositive at baseline. Because no day 14 peak-response samples were available, repertoires were characterized only after the peak T cell response.

Trimming takes 0 bases from V and 5 bases from J, and the germline ends sit 11 bases apart. CDR1 and CDR2 were assigned from the germline V gene as SGHRS and YFSETQ. The CDR3 starts with the cysteine, ends with the phenylalanine, and has 14 residues. Only the CDR3 part of the read is kept: 42 bases, read in frame from the first base. The sequences come from peripheral blood, collected on day 0 of AZD1222 vaccination. This TCR was recovered from an adult in good health. Recombination linked TRBV5-1 to TRBJ2-5; matching of 6 bases hints at TRBD1 as the D gene. The CDR3 reads as follows: CASSLAGVGETQYF. The nucleotide sequence is TGCGCCAGCAGCTTGGCAGGGGTAGGGGAGACCCAGTACTTC.